The present TCR beta chain was sequenced within a study of T cells in Graves' hyperthyroidism and ophthalmopathy. Germline values: CDR1 SNHLY, CDR2 FYNNEI. V was pared by 4 bases and J by 2 bases, with 9 bases between. This CDR3 contains 15 residues. It was RNA transcripts that yielded the amplified TCR beta CDR3 regions. Carried out on the TCR CDR3, a first-round RT-PCR used the HTBI primer set. TCRdb analysed the multiplex PCR reads with MiXCR anew, one entry per CDR3 protein. The table lists roughly 740,000 distinct CDR3 sequences, roughly 15% of them singletons. A few counts support this clonotype.

This chain joins TRBV2 and TRBJ1-6; no definite D call. The receptor comes from a man between 18 and 29 years old with Graves' hyperthyroidism. The sample consisted of blood. Here the CDR3 reads CASSGGGTYNSPLHF. The CDR3 DNA reads as TGTGCCAGCAGTGGGGGAGGAACCTATAATTCACCCCTCCACTTT.